Below are 25 T cell receptor beta chains sequenced from a single sample in a study of chemoradiotherapy in HPV16-positive cancers. TCRdb's copy holds only in-frame clones and misses some; the assay was immunoSEQ multiplex PCR. The sample shows approximately 13,000 clones, under 85% of them seen only once. This material was acquired from a patient who underwent chemoradiotherapy. All receptors come from a human donor with HPV-associated anogenital cancer.

This clone has just a few counts. This sequence joins TRBV5-1 and TRBJ2-7; D could derive from TRBD1 or TRBD2 (5 bases each). CDR3 length equals 15 residues. Per germline, CDR1 SGHRS and CDR2 YFSETQ. The V end lost 2 bases, the J end lost 2 bases, and 14 bases lay between the germline ends. The CDR3 here is CASSFVQGAAYEQYF. CDR3 in DNA: TGCGCCAGCAGCTTTGTCCAGGGAGCGGCCTACGAGCAGTACTTC.

The chain links TRBV9 to TRBJ1-6; D call uncertain. Germline values: CDR1 SGDLS, CDR2 YYNGEE. The CDR3 is 12 amino acids. V lost 3 bases and J lost 7, with 5 bases in between. CDR3 sequence reads: CASSEGNSPLHF. The CDR3 coding sequence is TGTGCCAGCAGCGAAGGGAATTCACCCCTCCACTTT. The full variable domain, rest sourced from reference TRBV9 and TRBJ1-6, is DSGVTQTPKHLITATGQRVTLRCSPRSGDLSVYWYQQSLDQGLQFLIQYYNGEERAKGNILERFSAQQFPDLHSELNLSSLELGDSALYFCASSEGNSPLHFGNGTRLTVT.

CDR3 region: CASSLMSWDGGELFF. For the CDR3, the DNA is TGCGCCAGCAGCTTGATGTCTTGGGACGGCGGGGAGCTGTTTTTT. The chain has TRBV5-1 and TRBJ2-2; D possibly uses TRBD1 or TRBD2 (5 bases each). The germline V gene encodes CDR1 SGHRS and CDR2 YFSETQ. With 1 base removed from V and 7 bases from J, the gap between germline ends came to 14 bases. This CDR3 is built from 15 residues.

V usage is TRBV2 and J usage is TRBJ2-7, with 7 bases lining up with TRBD1. The CDR3 has 12 amino acids. Per germline, CDR1 SNHLY and CDR2 FYNNEI. V lost 4 bases and J lost 6; bases outside the gene matches: 3. The CDR3 nucleotides are TGTGCCAGCAGTGGACAGGGTTTCGAGCAGTACTTC. This translates into CASSGQGFEQYF.

The chain combines TRBV5-6 with TRBJ2-1, with D possibly TRBD1 on 6 matching bases. Germline V CDR1 and CDR2: SGHDT, YYEEEE. Trimming stripped 0 bases from V and 9 bases from J, with 13 bases between. This CDR3 contains 14 residues. CDR3 loop: CASSLVQGHGEQFF. CDR3 DNA sequence: TGTGCCAGCAGCTTGGTTCAGGGGCACGGTGAGCAGTTCTTC.

The chain links TRBV18 to TRBJ2-3; D gene ambiguous. Germline V gives CDR1 KGHSH, CDR2 LQKENI. This CDR3 spans 12 amino acids. Trimming stripped 6 bases from V and 2 bases from J, with 6 bases between. The CDR3 coding sequence is TGTGCCAGCTCGCCAAACACAGATACGCAGTATTTT. Translation gives CASSPNTDTQYF.

This clone was found a few times. The V gene is TRBV4-2, the J gene TRBJ2-7, with TRBD2 identical over 7 bases. CDR1 is LGHNA and CDR2 is YNFKEQ in the germline V gene. The CDR3 length is 16 residues. V was clipped by 3 bases and J by 5 bases; unmatched bases: 13. The CDR3 reads CASSQRRTSQFHEQYF. In DNA form, the CDR3 reads TGTGCCAGCAGCCAGCGGAGGACTAGTCAGTTCCACGAGCAGTACTTC.

The CDR3 reads CASTLAGHNEQFF. CDR3 nucleotide sequence: TGTGCCAGTACCTTAGCGGGCCACAATGAGCAGTTCTTC. The genes are TRBV19 and TRBJ2-1; 7 bases fit TRBD2. This CDR3 is built from 13 residues. Trimming took 7 bases from V and 5 from J; bases not matched to a gene: 5. Germline CDR1 reads LNHDA; CDR2 reads SQIVND (reference sequence).

The chain employs TRBV28 and TRBJ2-7; D possibly corresponds to TRBD1 (6 bases). V was cut by 11 bases and J by 4 bases, with 21 bases left in between. Germline V gene sequence: CDR1 MDHEN, CDR2 SYDVKM. The CDR3 extends over 14 amino acids. The CDR3 spells CACRSIQGFYEQYF. Here the CDR3 DNA reads TGTGCCTGCCGCTCAATACAGGGTTTTTACGAGCAGTACTTC.

A single count supports this clone. The CDR3 sequence is CASSFPRTGGTDTQYF. CDR3 nucleotides: TGTGCCAGCAGCTTCCCCCGGACAGGGGGCACAGATACGCAGTATTTT. The J gene is TRBJ2-3, the V gene TRBV7-9; 9 bases align to TRBD1. Germline V lookup: CDR1 SEHNR, CDR2 FQNEAQ (reference sequence). The trim removed 3 bases at V and 1 base at J, leaving 5 bases unmatched. This CDR3 is built from 16 residues.

This sequence joins TRBV29-1 and TRBJ1-2; D might be TRBD1 (5 bases). Trimming took off 6 bases at V and 8 bases at J, with 19 bases between the two ends. Germline assignment: CDR1 SQVTM and CDR2 ANQGSEA. This CDR3 contains 13 residues. This CDR3 reads CSVDAGTRGGYTF. The CDR3 DNA reads TGCAGCGTGGACGCCGGGACCCGCGGCGGCTACACCTTC.

This clone was detected a few times. The chain recombines TRBV11-2 with TRBJ1-6; possibly TRBD1 for D (6 bases). The germline V and J ends were trimmed by 1 base and 7 bases, with 14 bases remaining between them. There are 16 residues in the CDR3. Germline-derived CDR1 and CDR2 are SGHAT and FQNNGV. The CDR3 DNA follows: TGTGCCAGCAGCTTAGGAGGCGACAGGAAGAATTCACCCCTCCACTTT. This codes for CASSLGGDRKNSPLHF.

The genes are TRBV5-1 and TRBJ2-3; 7 bases fit TRBD1. V shed 4 bases, J shed 1 base, and the junction held 6 bases outside the gene matches. The germline V gene encodes CDR1 SGHRS and CDR2 YFSETQ. The CDR3 consists of 15 residues. For the CDR3, the DNA is TGCGCCAGCAGCCAATACGGACAGGGCACAGATACGCAGTATTTT. It yields the protein CASSQYGQGTDTQYF.

This chain uses TRBV6-1 with TRBJ1-3; 9 nucleotides align to TRBD1. The CDR3 consists of 15 residues. Germline V gene lookup returns CDR1 MNHNS and CDR2 SASEGT. The trim removed 3 bases at V and 8 bases at J, leaving 8 bases unmatched. This chain's CDR3 is CASSDRDREGDTIYF. The CDR3 DNA reads as TGTGCCAGCAGTGACCGGGACAGGGAGGGGGACACCATATATTTT.

This clone is a singleton in its sample. The chain couples TRBV28 to TRBJ1-3; 12 nucleotides agree with TRBD1. The CDR3 is 16 amino acids. CDR1 MDHEN and CDR2 SYDVKM come from the germline V gene. The V and J ends lost 8 bases and 5 bases, in that order; junction bases with no gene match: 10. The CDR3, as DNA: TGTGCCAGCGGGACAGGGGGCGCAGACCGTCGAAACACCATATATTTT. Translated, it gives CASGTGGADRRNTIYF.

The chain couples TRBV10-2 to TRBJ2-7; D remains unclear. In germline, CDR1 is WSHSY, CDR2 SAAADI. The CDR3 has 11 amino acids. With 7 bases removed from V and 1 base from J, the gap between germline ends came to 5 bases. The CDR3: CASKRSYEQYF. In nucleotides, the CDR3 is TGCGCCAGCAAAAGATCCTACGAGCAGTACTTC.

This chain connects TRBV10-3 to TRBJ2-1; the match to TRBD2 covers 7 bases. Germline V CDR1 and CDR2: ENHRY, SYGVKD. This CDR3 contains 16 residues. V shed 4 bases, J shed 6 bases, and the junction held 12 bases outside the gene matches. The DNA of the CDR3 is TGTGCCATCAGTGGGAAGTCCGCGGGAGCCGGCAATGAGCAGTTCTTC. The encoded protein is CAISGKSAGAGNEQFF.

The rearrangement joins TRBV14 to TRBJ2-7; no reliable D call. The germline V gene has CDR1 SGHDN and CDR2 FVKESK. V lost 2 bases and J 2 bases, leaving 16 bases between the germline ends. The CDR3 spans 16 residues. The CDR3 DNA reads TGTGCCAGCAGCCAAATCTACAGACGCACCACCTACGAGCAGTACTTC. Translating gives CASSQIYRRTTYEQYF. Using reference TRBV14 and TRBJ2-7 for the parts outside the CDR3, the full variable domain is EAGVTQFPSHSVIEKGQTVTLRCDPISGHDNLYWYRRVMGKEIKFLLHFVKESKQDESGMPNNRFLAERTGGTYSTLKVQPAELEDSGVYFCASSQIYRRTTYEQYFGPGTRLTVT.

The gene calls are TRBV7-9 and TRBJ2-1; possible D gene TRBD2, 5 bases. In germline, CDR1 is SEHNR, CDR2 FQNEAQ (reference sequence). CDR3 length: 15 residues. Trimming took off 3 bases at V and 4 bases at J, with 13 bases between the two ends. The CDR3 reads CASSFVRGLYNEQFF. In DNA, the CDR3 is TGTGCCAGCAGCTTTGTCCGAGGGTTGTACAATGAGCAGTTCTTC.

This rearrangement joins TRBV6-5 to TRBJ1-1, with D tentatively TRBD1 (6 bases). Trimming took off 7 bases at V and 1 base at J, with 16 bases between the two ends. This CDR3 has 15 amino acids. Germline V gene data show CDR1 as MNHEY and CDR2 as SVGAGI. The CDR3 region is CASISTGLWNTEAFF. As DNA, the CDR3 is TGTGCCAGCATTAGTACAGGGCTTTGGAACACTGAAGCTTTCTTT.

This rearrangement joins TRBV7-2 to TRBJ1-1; no firm D call. Trimming left V 3 bases short and J 4 bases short, with 12 bases between. The CDR3 sequence is 14 residues long. Germline assignment: CDR1 SGHTA and CDR2 FQGNSA. CDR3 sequence: CASSFRRAGTEAFF. CDR3 in DNA: TGTGCCAGCAGCTTCCGACGGGCGGGCACTGAAGCTTTCTTT.

Judged by abundance, this clone is medium-sized. The V gene is TRBV7-9, the J gene TRBJ1-2; the D gene is possibly TRBD1 (5 bases). The CDR3 is made up of 13 amino acids. Germline V gives CDR1 SEHNR, CDR2 FQNEAQ (reference sequence). Trimming shortened V by 5 bases and J by 8 bases, and 15 bases separated the two germline ends. Written as DNA, the CDR3 is TGTGCCAGCAGCGAGTCAGGGACGGAAGGCTACACCTTC. The encoded protein is CASSESGTEGYTF.

The chain uses TRBV18 and TRBJ2-2; a weak D match, TRBD2 (6 bases). This CDR3 is 17 amino acids long. Per the germline V gene, CDR1 is KGHSH and CDR2 is LQKENI. The ends were cut back, 4 bases at V and 2 bases at J, with 17 bases in the middle. In DNA form, the CDR3 reads TGTGCCAGCTCACAAAGCTACCTAGCGACTAACACCGGGGAGCTGTTTTTT. Translated: CASSQSYLATNTGELFF.

The rearrangement uses TRBV7-2 and TRBJ2-7, with a possible D match to TRBD1 (6 bases). The CDR3 consists of 14 residues. V dropped 6 bases and J dropped 3 bases, with 15 bases sitting between them. Germline-derived CDR1 and CDR2 are SGHTA and FQGNSA. For the CDR3, the DNA is TGTGCCAGCAGTATTTCAGGGGAGCTCTACGAGCAGTACTTC. Translation gives CASSISGELYEQYF.

The chain combines TRBV11-2 with TRBJ1-2; 7 positions agree with TRBD1. Trimming took 0 bases from V and 4 from J; bases not matched to a gene: 8. Germline-derived CDR1 and CDR2 are SGHAT and FQNNGV. The CDR3 loop spans 16 amino acids. DNA of the CDR3: TGTGCCAGCAGCTTAGATGGAGCAGGGGGACCCTATGGCTACACCTTC. Protein sequence: CASSLDGAGGPYGYTF. The complete variable domain, with remaining parts taken from reference TRBV11-2 and TRBJ1-2, reads EAGVAQSPRYKIIEKRQSVAFWCNPISGHATLYWYQQILGQGPKLLIQFQNNGVVDDSQLPKDRFSAERLKGVDSTLKIQPAKLEDSAVYLCASSLDGAGGPYGYTFGSGTRLTVV.